This TCR beta chain is from a study of blood T cell repertoires in COVID-19. Study details: The origin of the acute and convalescent COVID-19 samples was the United States, Italy and Spain.

Trimming stripped 1 base from V and 0 bases from J, with 7 bases between. This CDR3 comprises 15 residues. The V gene's germline CDR1 is SGDLS and CDR2 YYNGEE. Assay: immunoSEQ multiplex PCR; the TCRdb copy retains only in-frame clones and omits some. Of fewer than 200,000 clones in the sample, 86% were seen once. Sequenced: PBMCs or T cells enriched from blood (not recorded which). The receptor comes from a woman between 40 and 50 years old in a cohort exposed to, infected with or recovered from COVID-19 (not recorded which). The genes are TRBV9 and TRBJ2-2, with D uncertain. The CDR3 loop reads CASSVYSSNTGELFF. In nucleotides, the CDR3 is TGTGCCAGCAGCGTATACAGCTCGAACACCGGGGAGCTGTTTTTT.